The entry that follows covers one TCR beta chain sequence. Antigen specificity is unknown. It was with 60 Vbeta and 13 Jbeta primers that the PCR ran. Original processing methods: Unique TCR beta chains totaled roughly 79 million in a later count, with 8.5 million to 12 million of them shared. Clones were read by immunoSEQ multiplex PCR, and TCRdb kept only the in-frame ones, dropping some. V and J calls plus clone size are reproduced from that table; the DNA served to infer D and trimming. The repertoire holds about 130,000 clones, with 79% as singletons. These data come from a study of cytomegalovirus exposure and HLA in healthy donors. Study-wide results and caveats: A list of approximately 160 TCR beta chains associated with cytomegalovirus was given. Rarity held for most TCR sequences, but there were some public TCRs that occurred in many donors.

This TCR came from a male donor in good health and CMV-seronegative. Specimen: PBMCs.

The chain's CDR3 is CASSTARAGAGTQYF. Here the CDR3 DNA reads TGTGCCAGCAGCACCGCCCGGGCGGGTGCGGGGACCCAGTACTTC. The V gene is TRBV5-4, the J gene TRBJ2-5; perhaps TRBD2 as D (5 bases). CDR1 and CDR2 (germline): SGHNT, YYREEE (reference sequence). The V gene lost 4 bases and the J gene lost 7 bases, with 20 bases spanning the gap. The CDR3 has 15 residues. Drawing the rest from reference TRBV5-4 and TRBJ2-5, the complete variable domain is ETGVTQSPTHLIKTRGQQVTLRCSSQSGHNTVSWYQQALGQGPQFIFQYYREEENGRGNFPPRFSGLQFPNYSSELNVNALELDDSALYLCASSTARAGAGTQYFGPGTRLLVL.